The rows below give T cell receptor beta chains drawn from one sample of a study of CXCR3-negative and CXCR3-positive naive CD8 T cells. Reanalyzing the 5' RACE reads, TCRdb keeps one entry per CDR3 protein, without DNA. Seen in this sample are under 85,000 distinct CDR3 sequences; the ten most common clones hold 0.55% to 0.8%. Sequenced input: naive CXCR3+ CD8+ T cells from blood. Receptors originate from a human donor in good health. Some clones in this sample may be carry-over from other donors' samples. CDR3s include the opening cysteine and the closing phenylalanine or tryptophan.

v_call	j_call	cdr3_length	cdr3_aa
TRBV23-1	TRBJ2-3	17	CASSPGTARDRADTQYF
TRBV12-2	TRBJ2-7	17	CASRLGTGGAYSYEQYF
TRBV11-1	TRBJ2-4	14	CASSFVQGQDIQYF
TRBV6-5	TRBJ1-5	15	CASSRDGYSNQPQHF
TRBV7-2	TRBJ2-7	13	CASSLAGPGEQYF
TRBV7-9	TRBJ2-5	16	CASIIPGDRSQETQYF
TRBV7-6	TRBJ2-5	15	CASSLFGGARATQYF
TRBV7-9	TRBJ2-5	13	CASGLAGQETQYF
TRBV12-3/TRBV12-4	TRBJ2-1	14	CASSSEVFYNEQFF
TRBV7-9	TRBJ1-2	14	CASSALQGSYGYTF
TRBV27	TRBJ2-1	16	CASSPRAGGVYNEQFF
TRBV4-1	TRBJ2-3	12	CASSRASDTQYF
TRBV7-6	TRBJ2-1	17	CASSLDRRTGPYNEQFF
TRBV7-7	TRBJ2-3	13	CASSGHPTDTQYF